This TCR beta chain was obtained from a study of blood T cells in healthy people across ages. General observations from the study: Across the age range, TCR beta diversity per million T cells fell in a roughly linear way.

Trimming removed 3 bases from V and 2 bases from J, with 12 bases in between. The length of the CDR3 is 15 residues. Alongside a J-beta primer mix, a sample-barcoded 5' primer served in a second PCR lasting roughly 7 to 11 cycles. One entry per CDR3 protein results from TCRdb running MiXCR on the 5' RACE reads. The top ten clones hold 20% to 25% of a sample with about a million distinct CDR3 sequences, about 53% of them seen once. Each of the donors had around 9 milliliters of peripheral blood drawn into EDTA-treated Vacutainer tubes. A note on this clonotype: Its antigen remains unidentified.

This receptor was identified in a woman aged 55-75 years in good health. The sequenced sample was blood. This chain links TRBV12-3 or TRBV12-4 with TRBJ2-3, with D possibly TRBD1 on 5 matching bases. The CDR3 DNA follows: TGTGCCAGCAGTTTCAGGGCAGTTTTCACAGATACGCAGTATTTT. Translating it yields CASSFRAVFTDTQYF.